This TCR beta chain comes out of a study of glioma-infiltrating T cells. Amplification of TCR alpha and beta CDR3 regions from RNA used iRepertoire nested multiplex PCR. TCRdb called the multiplex PCR reads again in MiXCR, with one record for every CDR3 protein. The table lists a few hundred thousand distinct CDR3 sequences, more than 35% of them singletons. CDR1 is MGHRA, CDR2 YSYEKL, per germline. The CDR3 covers 17 residues. V was clipped by 5 bases and J by 9 bases, with 23 bases between them. The chain couples TRBV4-1 to TRBJ1-6; D is possibly TRBD1 (5 bases). The source of this sequence is a human donor with low-grade glioma or glioblastoma, undergoing nonglioma brain surgery, or in good health (not recorded which). Sequences were obtained from glioma tissue, nonneoplastic brain tissue, or PBMCs (not recorded which). CDR3 amino acids: CASSYSLAGRVGSPLHF. CDR3 coding DNA: TGCGCCAGCAGCTACTCCTTGGCAGGGCGGGTTGGTTCACCCCTCCACTTT.